This T cell receptor (beta chain) was captured by sequencing in a study of blood T cell repertoires in COVID-19 (dated by TCRdb to the early 2020s). With regard to the full study: Samples covering the acute and convalescent phases of COVID-19 were provided by collaborators in the United States, Italy and Spain. The prospective study material was composed of cDNA or gDNA derived from T cells, B-cell-depleted T cells, or PBMCs. Deeply sampled blood TCRbeta repertoires from subjects exposed to, actively infected with, or recovered from COVID-19 were included in the dataset. The repertoires were made available in a free public database intended to serve as a resource for research on the immune response to SARS-CoV-2. Samples came from the ongoing ImmuneRACE study (first 160 participants) plus 1,254 subjects from 6 global collaborators. Sample metadata almost always included a de-identified subject ID, COVID-19 status, age in years and sex. HLA class I and class II types, where available, came from metadata supplied by the sample provider rather than from assay-based typing.

TCRbeta CDR3 regions were amplified from genomic DNA using the immunoSEQ Assay, a bias-controlled multiplex PCR. The authors processed their data as follows. Nucleated cell counts per sample were estimated from amplification of reference gene primers within the assay. To quantify the absolute abundance of each unique TCRbeta CDR3 rearrangement, sequence reads were collapsed and filtered. For each sample, productive Simpson clonality was calculated as the square root of Simpson's diversity index across productive rearrangements. Imported from immuneACCESS, the table was reduced by TCRdb to in-frame sequences with V and J called. These copies leave out some clones; in studies compared against another copy, an unresolved V gene accounts for under half, and the cause of the remainder is not known. The V and J calls and clone size were taken over from that table, and D and trimming were inferred from the DNA. This sample comprises about 240,000 clones, approximately 80% of them detected only once. The ten top clones hold about 2% of the sample.

Study-level results and caveats: The amount of clinical and demographic metadata varied by source and participant and was provided uncurated.

A word on this clone: The clone's antigen remains unknown. No much larger clone exists at a distance of one base, and base qualities are not known.

Another Seattle source contributed samples from volunteer blood donors who had recovered from COVID-19. The collaborating institutions used their own protocols to collect whole blood in K2EDTA tubes. Collaborator samples were shipped for TCRbeta analysis as frozen whole blood, isolated PBMCs, or DNA extracted from either sample type. The junction carries 6 bases between V and J, which are trimmed by 2 bases and 4 bases respectively. Its CDR3 holds 13 amino acids, cysteine through phenylalanine. The sequence is cut down to CDR3 DNA, 39 bases in frame from base 1. The germline V gene provides CDR1 SGHTA and CDR2 FQGNSA.

The receptor's source is a young man who had recovered from COVID-19. Sequenced sample: peripheral blood. The chain was built from TRBV7-2 and TRBJ2-1; confidence is insufficient to name the D gene. The CDR3 region reads CASSLNSYNEQFF. The DNA is TGTGCCAGCAGCTTAAACAGTTACAATGAGCAGTTCTTC.